Each of the 25 T cell receptor beta chains below was sequenced from the same sample in a study of T cell responses to AZD1222 COVID-19 vaccine. TCRdb's copy holds only in-frame clones and misses some; the assay was immunoSEQ multiplex PCR. The sample includes around 250,000 clones, approximately 95% of them seen just once. The source was peripheral blood, collected on day 0 of AZD1222 vaccination. The receptors were gathered from an adult in good health.

The genes are TRBV7-2 and TRBJ2-7; 12 bases map to TRBD2. The V segment lost 6 bases and the J segment 1 base; nucleotides outside the gene matches: 4. This CDR3 comprises 15 residues. Germline V lookup: CDR1 SGHTA, CDR2 FQGNSA. CDR3 DNA: TGTGCCAGCAGACCTAGCGGGAGGGAATCCTACGAGCAGTACTTC. Translating it yields CASRPSGRESYEQYF.

The CDR3 nucleotides read TGCGCCAGCAGCCCGACGGGGGGTAGCTACGAGCAGTACTTC. As protein: CASSPTGGSYEQYF. The V and J genes are TRBV5-1 and TRBJ2-7, with 7 bases that match TRBD2. V shed 4 bases, J shed 3 bases, and the junction held 7 bases outside the gene matches. This CDR3 spans 14 amino acids. CDR1 and CDR2 (germline): SGHRS, YFSETQ.

DNA of the CDR3: TGTGCCAGCAGCTTGGCCTCAGGGACTGGTGGCTACACCTTC. Its protein product is CASSLASGTGGYTF. The chain recombines TRBV5-8 with TRBJ1-2; the D gene is possibly TRBD1 (5 bases). Trimming removed 0 bases from V and 7 bases from J, with 13 bases in between. CDR3 length equals 14 residues. CDR1 and CDR2 (germline): SGHTS, YDEGEE.

This chain joins TRBV6-2 or TRBV6-3 and TRBJ2-1; 12 bases line up with TRBD2. The CDR3 contains 17 residues. Germline V CDR1 and CDR2: MNHEY, SVGEGT. V lost 8 bases and J lost 8; bases outside the gene matches: 16. CDR3 sequence: CASRPLRDLAGGDEQFF. CDR3 nucleotides: TGTGCCAGCCGCCCATTAAGGGATCTAGCGGGAGGGGATGAGCAGTTCTTC.

V usage is TRBV9 and J usage is TRBJ2-3; 10 bases match TRBD2. The germline gives CDR1 SGDLS, CDR2 YYNGEE. J gave up 2 bases and V 0 bases, and 3 bases lay outside the gene matches. The CDR3 has 16 amino acids. CDR3 amino acids: CASSVGAGGPTDTQYF. The CDR3 DNA follows: TGTGCCAGCAGCGTAGGAGCGGGGGGGCCCACAGATACGCAGTATTTT.

With respect to this clone: In the same sample, other DNA sequences code for this CDR3. This chain links TRBV5-1 with TRBJ1-1; D gene ambiguous. V lost 4 bases, J lost 1 base, and 8 bases lay in between. In germline, CDR1 is SGHRS, CDR2 YFSETQ. CDR3 length equals 13 residues. CDR3 amino acids: CASSLDPNTEAFF. The CDR3 nucleotides read TGCGCCAGCAGCCTCGACCCGAACACTGAAGCTTTCTTT.

The V gene is TRBV5-4, the J gene TRBJ1-2, with TRBD1 as a possible D gene (5 bases). V shed 4 bases and J shed 7 bases, with 14 bases lying between them. Germline CDR1 reads SGHNT; CDR2 reads YYREEE (reference sequence). This CDR3 is built from 13 residues. CDR3 residues: CASSGLGGSGYTF. The CDR3 DNA sequence: TGTGCCAGCAGCGGCTTGGGGGGGTCTGGCTACACCTTC.

This chain connects TRBV6-5 to TRBJ1-2, with TRBD1 as a possible D gene (5 bases). CDR3 length equals 10 residues. V gave up 11 bases and J gave up 5 bases, with 9 bases separating them. Per germline, CDR1 MNHEY and CDR2 SVGAGI. The CDR3 is CAAGRYGYTF. The CDR3 region has the DNA TGTGCCGCGGGGCGGTATGGCTACACCTTC.

The CDR3 here is CASSAGAGSAYNSPLHF. As DNA, the CDR3 is TGTGCCAGCAGCGCGGGGGCAGGGAGCGCCTATAATTCACCCCTCCACTTT. This rearrangement joins TRBV9 to TRBJ1-6; weak D call: TRBD1 (6 bases). The CDR3 contains 17 residues. Per germline, CDR1 SGDLS and CDR2 YYNGEE. The ends were cut back, 3 bases at V and 2 bases at J, with 15 bases in the middle.

This sequence joins TRBV9 and TRBJ2-1, with 9 bases lining up with TRBD2. From germline, CDR1 is SGDLS and CDR2 YYNGEE. The CDR3 extends over 15 amino acids. The J segment lost 8 bases and the V segment lost 0 bases, leaving 6 bases of the junction unmatched. The CDR3 DNA sequence: TGTGCCAGCAGCGTAGAAGGGACTAGCAGCGATGAGCAGTTCTTC. Amino acid sequence: CASSVEGTSSDEQFF.

The chain combines TRBV3-1 (or the pseudogene TRBV3-2) with TRBJ1-1; D gene ambiguous. V was shortened by 4 bases and J by 4 bases, with 10 bases between the two germline ends. The CDR3 length is 13 residues. Germline values: CDR1 LGHDT, CDR2 YNNKEL (reference sequence). The DNA of the CDR3 is TGTGCCAGCAGCCGCCTCCTCGGCACTGAAGCTTTCTTT. Translation: CASSRLLGTEAFF.

In nucleotides, the CDR3 is TGCGCCAGCAGCGCTACAGGGTGGCGGAATTCACCCCTCCACTTT. It codes for CASSATGWRNSPLHF. V and J are TRBV5-1 and TRBJ1-6; D possibly corresponds to TRBD1 (6 bases). CDR3 size: 15 residues. CDR1 SGHRS and CDR2 YFSETQ come from the germline V gene. V was trimmed by 4 bases and J by 7 bases, leaving 15 bases between them. The whole variable domain, filled in from reference TRBV5-1 and TRBJ1-6, reads KAGVTQTPRYLIKTRGQQVTLSCSPISGHRSVSWYQQTPGQGLQFLFEYFSETQRNKGNFPGRFSGRQFSNSRSEMNVSTLELGDSALYLCASSATGWRNSPLHFGNGTRLTVT.

The chain has TRBV6-5 and TRBJ1-5; D gene uncertain. V lost 6 bases and J 1 base, leaving 10 bases between the germline ends. The CDR3 is 14 amino acids. Germline CDR1 is MNHEY and CDR2 is SVGAGI. CDR3 in DNA: TGTGCCAGCAGGAAAATCGGGAGCAATCAGCCCCAGCATTTT. It is translated as CASRKIGSNQPQHF.

V is TRBV7-3 and J is TRBJ1-2; TRBD1 aligns across 7 bases. Germline V gives CDR1 SGHTA, CDR2 FQGTGA. J was trimmed by 7 bases and V by 6 bases; bases with no gene match: 5. The CDR3 covers 12 residues. CDR3 DNA: TGTGCCAGCAGTACAGGGGAGGGTGGCTACACCTTC. This translates into CASSTGEGGYTF.

The V call is TRBV6-5, the J call TRBJ1-1; a possible D gene is TRBD1 (6 bases). Germline V lookup: CDR1 MNHEY, CDR2 SVGAGI. The CDR3 sequence is 15 residues long. V was clipped by 0 bases and J by 5 bases, with 13 bases between them. The CDR3 protein is CASSYSGHPGTEAFF. The CDR3 DNA reads as TGTGCCAGCAGTTACTCGGGACACCCCGGGACTGAAGCTTTCTTT.

This chain uses TRBV29-1 with TRBJ1-1, with 8 bases aligning to TRBD1. V shed 7 bases, J shed 1 base, and the junction held 5 bases outside the gene matches. The CDR3 spans 13 residues. Germline loops: CDR1 SQVTM, CDR2 ANQGSEA. The CDR3 DNA reads TGCAGCGGCACCGGGACAGGGAACACTGAAGCTTTCTTT. Protein: CSGTGTGNTEAFF.

The chain has TRBV2 and TRBJ2-7; either TRBD1 or TRBD2 may fit D (6 bases each). Germline V gives CDR1 SNHLY, CDR2 FYNNEI. The ends were cut back, 7 bases at V and 2 bases at J, with 18 bases in the middle. There are 15 residues in the CDR3. CDR3 sequence reads: CASIGGVTFPYEQYF. CDR3 in DNA: TGTGCCAGCATCGGGGGCGTGACTTTCCCCTACGAGCAGTACTTC.

The CDR3 nucleotides are TGTGCCAGCAGATCCGGGATTAACTATGGCTACACCTTC. Its protein product is CASRSGINYGYTF. The V gene is TRBV6-5, the J gene TRBJ1-2; D gene ambiguous. Deletions cut 6 bases from V and 1 base from J, with 9 bases between. The V gene's germline CDR1 is MNHEY and CDR2 SVGAGI. CDR3 length: 13 residues.

This clone was counted a single time. The chain has TRBV7-9 and TRBJ1-1; the match to TRBD1 covers 7 bases. V lost 4 bases, J lost 5 bases, and 7 bases stayed unmatched. The germline V gene has CDR1 SEHNR and CDR2 FQNEAQ (reference sequence). This CDR3 is 14 amino acids long. The CDR3 sequence is CASSSYRGRTEAFF. The CDR3, as DNA: TGTGCCAGCAGCTCGTACAGGGGACGTACTGAAGCTTTCTTT.

This chain uses TRBV7-8 with TRBJ1-5; D unclear. V was cut by 1 base and J by 4 bases, with 8 bases left in between. Per the germline V gene, CDR1 is SGHVS and CDR2 is FQNEAQ. This CDR3 is built from 14 residues. CDR3 region: CASSLELQNQPQHF. The CDR3 DNA follows: TGTGCCAGCAGCTTAGAACTTCAGAATCAGCCCCAGCATTTT.

CDR3: CAISGGAGYGYTF. The CDR3 DNA reads TGTGCCATCAGTGGGGGGGCAGGGTATGGCTACACCTTC. The chain carries TRBV10-3 and TRBJ1-2, with D possibly being TRBD1 (6 bases). In germline, CDR1 is ENHRY, CDR2 SYGVKD. This CDR3 has 13 residues. Trimming pared 4 bases from V and 5 bases from J, leaving 11 bases between.

V is TRBV29-1 and J is TRBJ1-6; 7 bases are a match to TRBD1. This CDR3 comprises 14 residues. V dropped 6 bases and J dropped 9; count of bases not matched to a gene: 11. Per germline, CDR1 SQVTM and CDR2 ANQGSEA. The CDR3 is CSVRDSGLGSPLHF. CDR3 DNA: TGCAGCGTCCGGGACAGTGGCCTGGGTTCACCCCTCCACTTT.

V usage is TRBV5-5 and J usage is TRBJ1-5, with D uncertain. From germline, CDR1 is SGHKS and CDR2 YYEKEE (reference sequence). This CDR3 has 14 residues. V was cut by 4 bases and J by 0 bases, with 8 bases left in between. The CDR3 sequence is CASSLWSSNQPQHF. The CDR3, as DNA: TGTGCCAGCAGCCTATGGAGTAGCAATCAGCCCCAGCATTTT.

The chain is built from TRBV5-5 and TRBJ1-6; weak D call: TRBD1 (6 bases). This CDR3 is 14 amino acids long. Between the trimmed V and J ends, which lost 3 bases and 7 bases, there was a span of 11 bases. Germline V CDR1 and CDR2: SGHKS, YYEKEE (reference sequence). CDR3: CASSWGAGNSPLHF. The CDR3 DNA sequence: TGTGCCAGCAGCTGGGGGGCAGGGAATTCACCCCTCCACTTT.

The rearrangement uses TRBV3-1 (or the pseudogene TRBV3-2) and TRBJ1-3; D unclear. Germline V gene sequence: CDR1 LGHDT, CDR2 YNNKEL (reference sequence). The CDR3 has 16 amino acids. The germline V and J ends were trimmed by 4 bases and 0 bases, with 13 bases remaining between them. CDR3 protein: CASSLVRTPSGNTIYF. CDR3 in DNA: TGTGCCAGCAGCCTTGTCCGGACCCCCTCTGGAAACACCATATATTTT.